The T cell receptor beta chain described here comes from a study of shared clonotypes between healthy human individuals. Researchers partitioned CD4+ cells into CD45RA+ naive and CD45RA-negative memory subsets. General study results and limits: Enrolling few donors narrowed the genetic and exposure-history diversity that was represented. Among donors, the sharing of clonotypes was expected to be influenced by sequencing depth.

Germline V gives CDR1 SGHRS, CDR2 YFSETQ. This CDR3 has 12 residues. The ends were cut back, 3 bases at V and 9 bases at J, with 10 bases in the middle. On this clone itself: Its antigen remains unidentified.

Roughly 200 ng DNA, 25,000 to 35,000 T cell genomes, went into each sorted-subset replicate PCR. TCRdb's table, derived via immunoSEQ multiplex PCR, lists solely in-frame clones and lacks some. The repertoire holds over a million clones, about 98.5% seen once, with approximately 0.4% in the top ten. This chain joins TRBV5-1 and TRBJ2-1; D remains ambiguous. What was sequenced was naive CD4+ T cells sorted from blood. Subset of the sample: CD45RA+ positively selected. This clonotype originated in a man in his thirties or forties in good health. The CDR3 nucleotides read TGCGCCAGCAGCTCCTTCATAGGTGAGCAGTTCTTC. Protein: CASSSFIGEQFF.